The next 22 T cell receptor beta chains were all read from a single sample in a study of T cell repertoires in cytomegalovirus infection. TCRdb reprocessed the reads with MiXCR, giving one entry per CDR3 protein. The repertoire holds around 240,000 distinct CDR3 sequences, with roughly 23% as singletons. Sequencing was performed on CD8+ T cells from PBMCs. The receptor set was obtained from a human donor in good health (CMV status not recorded). Some clones in this sample may be carry-over from other donors' samples.

This clonotype was counted at least ten times. This sequence joins TRBV28 and TRBJ1-5, with D perhaps matching TRBD1 (5 bases). The germline V gene has CDR1 MDHEN and CDR2 SYDVKM. The CDR3 is made up of 13 amino acids. Deletions cut 10 bases from V and 6 bases from J, with 16 bases between. CDR3 coding DNA: TGTGCCACTGGGGGGGAAGTGTTTCAGCCCCAGCATTTT. Its protein product is CATGGEVFQPQHF.

This clonotype turned up a few times. The chain is built from TRBV25-1 and TRBJ1-4; D is uncertain. In germline, CDR1 is MGHDK, CDR2 SYGVNS. The CDR3 consists of 15 residues. Between the trimmed V and J ends, which lost 2 bases and 6 bases, there was a span of 13 bases. CDR3 loop: CASSEIGNQDEKLFF. CDR3 coding DNA: TGTGCCAGCAGTGAAATTGGGAATCAAGATGAAAAACTGTTTTTT.

This chain connects TRBV20-1 to TRBJ2-5; possible D gene TRBD1, 5 bases. This CDR3 has 13 residues. V lost 5 bases to trimming and J lost 4 bases, with 14 bases between them. Germline CDR1 is DFQATT and CDR2 is SNEGSKA (reference sequence). CDR3 sequence reads: CSAPLGVRETQYF. Written as DNA, the CDR3 is TGCAGTGCTCCCTTAGGGGTCCGAGAGACCCAGTACTTC.

This clonotype was recorded a few times. The chain employs TRBV20-1 and TRBJ2-1; D gene unclear. This CDR3 region has 16 residues. Germline CDR1 reads DFQATT; CDR2 reads SNEGSKA (reference sequence). Between the trimmed V and J ends, which lost 0 bases and 0 bases, there was a span of 12 bases. CDR3 protein: CSARDRQKHSYNEQFF. The DNA of the CDR3 is TGCAGTGCTAGAGATCGACAAAAACACTCCTACAATGAGCAGTTCTTC.

This clonotype was detected only a few times. The V gene is TRBV27, the J gene TRBJ2-7; TRBD2 matches at 7 bases. The ends lost 3 bases at V and 2 bases at J; junction bases unmatched: 4. CDR3 length equals 14 residues. Germline V lookup: CDR1 MNHEY, CDR2 SMNVEV (reference sequence). The CDR3 protein is CASSFYGGAYEQYF. For the CDR3, the DNA is TGTGCCAGCAGTTTTTATGGGGGGGCCTACGAGCAGTACTTC.

The chain couples TRBV7-6 to TRBJ2-1; no clear D gene. Trimming took off 5 bases at V and 4 bases at J, with 15 bases between the two ends. Per the germline V gene, CDR1 is SGHVS and CDR2 is FNYEAQ. The CDR3 has 15 residues. The CDR3 sequence is CASSRVLTRYNEQFF. CDR3 DNA: TGTGCCAGCAGCCGAGTTTTAACCCGATACAATGAGCAGTTCTTC.

This clonotype occurred a few times. The chain employs TRBV2 and TRBJ2-3; 7 nucleotides match TRBD2. V lost 7 bases and J lost 2; bases outside the gene matches: 24. Germline CDR1 is SNHLY and CDR2 is FYNNEI. This CDR3 has 20 amino acids. CDR3 nucleotide sequence: TGTGCCAGCACCTTGACCCTCCGAGGGCTAGCGGACCCCTTCACAGATACGCAGTATTTT. Protein product: CASTLTLRGLADPFTDTQYF.

This clonotype was seen more than once but under ten times. The gene calls are TRBV2 and TRBJ2-3, with D perhaps given as TRBD1 or TRBD2 (5 bases each). The CDR3 length is 16 residues. Germline V gene sequence: CDR1 SNHLY, CDR2 FYNNEI. V was pared by 6 bases and J by 0 bases, with 16 bases between. The CDR3 sequence: CASSRGRTSSTDTQYF. DNA for the CDR3: TGTGCCAGCAGCAGAGGGCGGACATCTAGCACAGATACGCAGTATTTT. The full variable domain, rest sourced from reference TRBV2 and TRBJ2-3, is EPEVTQTPSHQVTQMGQEVILRCVPISNHLYFYWYRQILGQKVEFLVSFYNNEISEKSEIFDDQFSVERPDGSNFTLKIRSTKLEDSAMYFCASSRGRTSSTDTQYFGPGTRLTVL.

Worth noting for this clonotype: Possible read error: a much larger clone is one base away. The CDR3 carries no conserved terminal phenylalanine or tryptophan, so it likely arises from a read error. The V call is TRBV11-2, the J call TRBJ2-3; maybe TRBD2 (5 bases). Germline loops: CDR1 SGHAT, CDR2 FQNNGV. The CDR3 loop spans 16 amino acids. Trimming pared 0 bases from V and 0 bases from J, leaving 10 bases between. CDR3 sequence: CASSLDPGSSTDTQYS. Written as DNA, the CDR3 is TGTGCCAGCAGCTTAGATCCGGGATCTAGCACAGATACGCAGTATTCT.

Only a few counts were recorded for this clonotype. CDR3: CASSLGPRGFETQYF. The CDR3, as DNA: TGTGCCAGCAGTTTAGGTCCTCGCGGCTTCGAGACCCAGTACTTC. This chain connects TRBV28 to TRBJ2-5; no firm D call. V lost 2 bases, J lost 5 bases, and 15 bases lay in between. CDR1 and CDR2 (germline): MDHEN, SYDVKM. The CDR3 contains 15 residues.

This chain links TRBV6-8 with TRBJ2-2, with D possibly matching TRBD2 (6 bases). Looked up from germline, CDR1 is MNHGY and CDR2 is SAAAGT. The CDR3 loop spans 14 amino acids. The germline V and J ends were trimmed by 5 bases and 6 bases, with 13 bases remaining between them. CDR3 sequence (DNA): TGTGCCAGCAGTCCCACCGGGACTCCCGGGGAGCTGTTTTTT. It codes for CASSPTGTPGELFF.

This clonotype was seen a few times. The chain joins TRBV7-1 to TRBJ2-1, with a possible D match to TRBD2 (5 bases). TRBV7-1 carries the ORF label, with uncertain function. Trimming removed 3 bases from V and 9 bases from J, with 9 bases in between. This CDR3 has 12 amino acids. The CDR3 coding sequence is TGTGCCAGCAGCTCCCTAGGGAGTGAGCAGTTCTTC. It specifies CASSSLGSEQFF.

The chain has TRBV20-1 and TRBJ2-5; D ambiguous. This CDR3 contains 13 residues. The V end lost 2 bases, the J end lost 2 bases, and 9 bases lay between the germline ends. Germline loops: CDR1 DFQATT, CDR2 SNEGSKA (reference sequence). Here the CDR3 DNA reads TGCAGTGCTAGACCAGCAAATCAAGAGACCCAGTACTTC. The encoded protein is CSARPANQETQYF.

This clonotype was detected many times. V gene TRBV7-6 combines with J gene TRBJ2-7; D is unresolved. The CDR3 spans 15 residues. V lost 1 base, J lost 5 bases, and 15 bases lay in between. CDR1 and CDR2 from the germline V gene are SGHVS and FNYEAQ. The CDR3 nucleotides read TGTGCCAGCAGCTTAGGGTTGGGTCCCCTAGACGAGCAGTACTTC. Its translation is CASSLGLGPLDEQYF.

The chain has TRBV12-3 or TRBV12-4 and TRBJ1-1; D is possibly TRBD1 (6 bases). The CDR3 spans 12 residues. V was shortened by 5 bases and J by 5 bases, with 9 bases between the two germline ends. The CDR3 loop is CASSPGTTEAFF. The DNA of the CDR3 is TGTGCCAGCAGTCCCGGGACAACTGAAGCTTTCTTT.

The sample holds many counts of this clonotype. The chain carries TRBV28 and TRBJ2-2; D is uncertain. V lost 3 bases and J 0 bases, leaving 5 bases between the germline ends. The length of the CDR3 is 14 residues. Germline values: CDR1 MDHEN, CDR2 SYDVKM. The CDR3 spells CASSFQPNTGELFF. The CDR3 nucleotides read TGTGCCAGCAGTTTCCAGCCGAACACCGGGGAGCTGTTTTTT.

The rearrangement joins TRBV7-9 to TRBJ2-1, with no clear D. This CDR3 is built from 13 residues. V was trimmed by 1 base and J by 7 bases, leaving 8 bases between them. The germline V gene encodes CDR1 SEHNR and CDR2 FQNEAQ (reference sequence). Here the CDR3 reads CASSLETKNEQFF. The CDR3 nucleotides read TGTGCCAGCAGCTTAGAAACAAAGAATGAGCAGTTCTTC.

This chain uses TRBV4-1 with TRBJ2-3; 10 positions agree with TRBD2. The CDR3 has 17 residues. Germline CDR1 reads MGHRA; CDR2 reads YSYEKL. V gave up 2 bases and J gave up 3 bases; unmatched junction bases: 8. The CDR3 region is CASSQYSSGGPTDTQYF. CDR3 nucleotide sequence: TGCGCCAGCAGCCAATACTCTAGCGGGGGCCCGACAGATACGCAGTATTTT.

This clonotype appeared a few times. The V call is TRBV19, the J call TRBJ1-1; no reliable D call. Trimming took off 9 bases at V and 2 bases at J, with 10 bases between the two ends. The germline gives CDR1 LNHDA, CDR2 SQIVND (reference sequence). This CDR3 has 12 amino acids. This CDR3 is CASQVGNTEAFF. The CDR3, as DNA: TGTGCCAGCCAGGTGGGCAACACTGAAGCTTTCTTT.

This clonotype was counted between two and nine times. The chain couples TRBV20-1 to TRBJ1-1, with 9 nucleotides matching TRBD1. CDR3 length: 14 residues. From germline, CDR1 is DFQATT and CDR2 SNEGSKA (reference sequence). V gave up 5 bases and J gave up 5 bases; unmatched junction bases: 9. The CDR3 nucleotides read TGCAGTGCTCGCGGGACAGGGTTGGGGACTGAAGCTTTCTTT. Translated, it gives CSARGTGLGTEAFF.

CDR3 coding DNA: TGCAGGACCCAGGGGGCAAACTATGGCTACACCTTC. This encodes CRTQGANYGYTF. The V call is TRBV29-1, the J call TRBJ1-2, with 8 bases fitting TRBD1. Germline V gives CDR1 SQVTM, CDR2 ANQGSEA. The CDR3 loop spans 12 amino acids.

In this sample, this clonotype turned up a few times. This chain joins TRBV7-9 and TRBJ2-6; D uncertain. Germline V CDR1 and CDR2: SEHNR, FQNEAQ (reference sequence). V lost 2 bases to trimming and J lost 4 bases, with 15 bases between them. CDR3 size: 17 residues. The CDR3 protein is CASSLPAGPAGANVLTF. CDR3 nucleotides: TGTGCCAGCAGCTTACCCGCTGGGCCCGCCGGGGCCAACGTCCTGACTTTC.